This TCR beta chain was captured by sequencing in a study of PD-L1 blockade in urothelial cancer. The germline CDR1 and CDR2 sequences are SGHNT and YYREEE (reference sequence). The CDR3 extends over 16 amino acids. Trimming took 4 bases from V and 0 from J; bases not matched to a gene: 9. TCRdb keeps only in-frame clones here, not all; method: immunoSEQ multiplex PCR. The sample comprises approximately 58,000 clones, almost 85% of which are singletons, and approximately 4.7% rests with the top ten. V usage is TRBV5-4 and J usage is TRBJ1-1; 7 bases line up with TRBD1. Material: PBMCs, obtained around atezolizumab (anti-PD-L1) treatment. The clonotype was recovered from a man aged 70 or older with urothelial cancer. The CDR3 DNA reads TGTGCCAGCAGCCCAGGACAGGTCCGATTGAACACTGAAGCTTTCTTT. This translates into CASSPGQVRLNTEAFF.